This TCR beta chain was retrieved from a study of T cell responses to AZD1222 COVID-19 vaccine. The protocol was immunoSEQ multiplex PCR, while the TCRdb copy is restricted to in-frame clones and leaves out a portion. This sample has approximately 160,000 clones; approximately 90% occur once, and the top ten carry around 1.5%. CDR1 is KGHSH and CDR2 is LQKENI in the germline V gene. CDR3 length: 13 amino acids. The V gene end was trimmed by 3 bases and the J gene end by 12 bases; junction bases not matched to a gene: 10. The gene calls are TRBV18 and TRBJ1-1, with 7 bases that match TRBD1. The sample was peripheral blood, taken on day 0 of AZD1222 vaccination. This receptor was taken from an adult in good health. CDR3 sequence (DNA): TGTGCCAGCTCACCCACTGCGGCAGGGGGAACTTTCTTT. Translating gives CASSPTAAGGTFF.